This TCR beta chain derives from a study of CD8 T cells in ankylosing spondylitis. Whole-study results and caveats: Reactive arthritis synovial fluid and blood previously showed some of these motif variants. From matched ankylosing spondylitis synovial fluid, disease-linked clones were reportedly recovered at significantly enriched levels. Made up of under ten highly homologous variants, a TCR beta motif appeared characteristic of ankylosing spondylitis blood.

Remarks on this clonotype: Its matching antigen is unknown.

Libraries of TCR beta came from quantitative 5'-RACE with molecular barcodes. TCRdb re-derived calls from the 5' RACE reads in MiXCR, one entry per CDR3 protein. The data contain a few hundred thousand distinct CDR3 sequences, roughly 17% of them singletons. This CDR3 comprises 15 residues. V gave up 5 bases and J gave up 0 bases, with 14 bases separating them. This receptor was obtained from a male donor with ankylosing spondylitis. Sequencing input: blood, either unsorted or a sorted T cell fraction (not recorded which). The rearrangement uses TRBV12-3 or TRBV12-4 and TRBJ2-7, with D maybe TRBD2 (5 bases). Here the CDR3 DNA reads TGTGCCAGCAGTAAGGACCCGGACTTCTCCTACGAGCAGTACTTC. Encoded protein: CASSKDPDFSYEQYF.